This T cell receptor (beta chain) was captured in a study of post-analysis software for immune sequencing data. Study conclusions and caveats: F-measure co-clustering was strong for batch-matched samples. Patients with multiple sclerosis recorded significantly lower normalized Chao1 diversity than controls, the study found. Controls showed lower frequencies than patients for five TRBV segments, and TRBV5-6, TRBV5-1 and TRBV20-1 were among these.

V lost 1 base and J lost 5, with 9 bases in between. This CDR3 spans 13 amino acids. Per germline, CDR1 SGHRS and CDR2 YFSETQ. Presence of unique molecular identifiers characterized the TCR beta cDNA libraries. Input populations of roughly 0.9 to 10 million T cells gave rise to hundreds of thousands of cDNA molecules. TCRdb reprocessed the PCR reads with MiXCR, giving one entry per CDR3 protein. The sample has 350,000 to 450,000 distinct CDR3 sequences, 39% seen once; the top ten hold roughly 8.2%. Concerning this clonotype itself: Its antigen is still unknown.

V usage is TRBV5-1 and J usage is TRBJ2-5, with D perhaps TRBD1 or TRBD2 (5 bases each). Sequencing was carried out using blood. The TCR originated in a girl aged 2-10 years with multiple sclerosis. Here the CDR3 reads CASSLSGDETQYF. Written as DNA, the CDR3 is TGCGCCAGCAGCTTGTCCGGGGACGAGACCCAGTACTTC. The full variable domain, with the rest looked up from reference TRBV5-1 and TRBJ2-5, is KAGVTQTPRYLIKTRGQQVTLSCSPISGHRSVSWYQQTPGQGLQFLFEYFSETQRNKGNFPGRFSGRQFSNSRSEMNVSTLELGDSALYLCASSLSGDETQYFGPGTRLLVL.